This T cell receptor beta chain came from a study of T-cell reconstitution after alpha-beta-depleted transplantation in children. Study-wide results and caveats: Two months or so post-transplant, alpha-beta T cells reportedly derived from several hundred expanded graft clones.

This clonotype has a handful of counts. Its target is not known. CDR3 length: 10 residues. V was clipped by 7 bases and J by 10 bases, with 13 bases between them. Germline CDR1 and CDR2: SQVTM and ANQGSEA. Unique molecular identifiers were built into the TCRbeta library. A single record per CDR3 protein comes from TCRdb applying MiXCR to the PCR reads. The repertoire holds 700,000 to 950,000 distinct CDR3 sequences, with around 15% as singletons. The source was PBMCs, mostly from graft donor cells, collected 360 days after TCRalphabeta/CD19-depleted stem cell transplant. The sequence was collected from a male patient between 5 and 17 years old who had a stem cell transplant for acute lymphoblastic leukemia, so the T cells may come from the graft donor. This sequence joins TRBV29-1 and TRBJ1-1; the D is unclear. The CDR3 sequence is CSALGAGAFF. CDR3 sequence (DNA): TGCAGCGCCCTGGGCGCGGGAGCTTTCTTT.